These T cell receptor beta chains were read from a single sample in a study of blood T cell repertoires in COVID-19. The data were produced by immunoSEQ multiplex PCR, yet TCRdb's version contains in-frame clones alone and is incomplete. The profile covers about 220,000 clones, with 83% appearing a single time and 7% to 10% taken by the ten largest. Sequencing was carried out using peripheral blood. These TCRs come from a woman aged 45-60 years with acute or convalescent COVID-19. The CDR3 runs from the conserved cysteine through the conserved F or W. The D gene is left open where the match is weak. Part of the rows lack a size; the others show once, few, many or a class for expanded clones.

V gene	D gene	clone size	J gene	CDR3 protein	CDR3 DNA
TRBV6-5	-	-	TRBJ2-7	CASMEGARSEQYF	TGTGCCAGCATGGAGGGGGCGCGAAGCGAGCAGTACTTC
TRBV15	TRBD2	-	TRBJ2-7	CATSIILAGVRGEQYF	TGTGCCACCAGCATCATACTAGCGGGAGTCCGAGGGGAGCAGTACTTC
TRBV5-8	-	-	TRBJ1-1	CASSLFNGPGGRTPEAFF	TGTGCCAGCAGCTTGTTTAACGGCCCGGGGGGGCGGACACCTGAAGCTTTCTTT
TRBV3-1/TRBV3-2	TRBD2	once	TRBJ2-2	CASSQAYGLAGAGGETGELFF	TGTGCCAGCAGCCAAGCTTACGGACTAGCGGGGGCCGGGGGCGAGACCGGGGAGCTGTTTTTT
TRBV5-1	-	few	TRBJ1-3	CASSLDIGNTIYF	TGCGCCAGCAGCTTGGACATCGGAAACACCATATATTTT
TRBV27	-	-	TRBJ2-7	CASRGVNEQYF	TGTGCCAGCAGGGGAGTCAACGAGCAGTACTTC
TRBV19	TRBD2	-	TRBJ2-7	CATSGGDYEQYF	TGTGCCACCTCGGGGGGAGACTACGAGCAGTACTTC
TRBV2	TRBD1	few	TRBJ1-1	CASTQGASTEAFF	TGTGCCAGTACTCAGGGGGCAAGCACTGAAGCTTTCTTT
TRBV20-1	TRBD1	-	TRBJ1-2	CSASVGRQGRSYGYTF	TGCAGTGCTAGTGTGGGTCGACAGGGGCGAAGCTATGGCTACACCTTC
TRBV5-6	TRBD2	-	TRBJ2-3	CASSFFSGRLKDTQYF	TGTGCCAGCAGCTTCTTTAGCGGGAGACTTAAAGATACGCAGTATTTT
TRBV5-1	TRBD2	-	TRBJ2-7	CASSPGLTNSYEQYF	TGCGCCAGCAGCCCGGGACTAACGAACTCCTACGAGCAGTACTTC
TRBV3-1/TRBV3-2	-	-	TRBJ1-1	CASSQEGRSVAFF	TGTGCCAGCAGCCAAGAGGGCAGGTCAGTGGCTTTCTTT
TRBV6-6	-	once	TRBJ2-5	CASSYPGSGQETQYF	TGTGCCAGCAGTTACCCCGGAAGCGGCCAAGAGACCCAGTACTTC
TRBV9	-	-	TRBJ2-7	CASSVGTGTYEQYF	TGTGCCAGCAGCGTAGGCACAGGAACCTACGAGCAGTACTTC
TRBV27	TRBD1	-	TRBJ1-2	CASSLNPAGGGYTF	TGTGCCAGCAGTTTAAACCCCGCAGGGGGGGGCTACACCTTC
TRBV5-1	TRBD1	-	TRBJ1-2	CASSLGDRGYGYTF	TGCGCCAGCAGCTTGGGGGACAGGGGCTATGGCTACACCTTC
TRBV30	TRBD2	-	TRBJ2-3	CAWTPLRTSGRADTQYF	TGTGCCTGGACCCCCTTAAGGACTAGCGGGAGGGCAGATACGCAGTATTTT
TRBV5-5	-	-	TRBJ2-1	CASSFGGSSYNEQFF	TGTGCCAGCAGCTTTGGGGGGAGCTCCTACAATGAGCAGTTCTTC
TRBV6-5	TRBD2	-	TRBJ2-3	CASSLLAGGTDTQYF	TGTGCCAGCAGTCTACTAGCGGGAGGGACAGATACGCAGTATTTT
TRBV11-3	TRBD1	-	TRBJ1-3	CASTRKGTAGNTIYF	TGTGCCAGCACCCGAAAAGGGACAGCTGGAAACACCATATATTTT
TRBV4-2	-	-	TRBJ2-7	CASSNGEGGTYEQYF	TGTGCCAGCAGCAACGGGGAGGGGGGTACCTACGAGCAGTACTTC
TRBV6-1	-	-	TRBJ2-7	CASSELVADTYEQYF	TGTGCCAGCAGTGAATTAGTAGCGGACACCTACGAGCAGTACTTC
TRBV10-2	-	-	TRBJ2-3	CASSELAGGMSTDTQYF	TGCGCCAGCAGTGAGCTGGCGGGCGGGATGAGCACAGATACGCAGTATTTT
TRBV19	-	few	TRBJ1-3	CASTPDISSGNTIYF	TGTGCCAGTACCCCGGACATTAGCTCTGGAAACACCATATATTTT